The 20 T cell receptor beta chains below come from one sample, sequenced in a study of T cells in Graves' hyperthyroidism and ophthalmopathy. Researchers took RNA transcripts and amplified the TCR beta CDR3 regions from them. The HTBI primer set was used in a first-round RT-PCR of the TCR CDR3. TCRdb called the multiplex PCR reads again in MiXCR, with one record for every CDR3 protein. The sample includes roughly 700,000 distinct CDR3 sequences, approximately 14% of them seen just once. The sample consisted of blood. The receptors stem from a woman under 30 with Graves' hyperthyroidism.

Notes on this clonotype: A much larger clone differs from this one at a single base, so this may be a read error. This sequence joins TRBV28 and TRBJ2-5; 14 positions match TRBD2. The germline CDR1 and CDR2 sequences are MDHEN and SYDVKM. V was clipped by 9 bases and J by 4 bases; unmatched bases: 7. The CDR3 has 15 amino acids. The chain's CDR3 is CARSRGLAGAETQYF. CDR3 sequence (DNA): TGTGCCAGGAGTAGGGGACTAGCGGGAGCAGAGACCCAGTACTTC.

This rearrangement joins TRBV5-6 to TRBJ2-7, with TRBD1 matching over 7 bases. This CDR3 comprises 15 residues. The J segment lost 4 bases and the V segment lost 4 bases, leaving 11 bases of the junction unmatched. The germline V gene encodes CDR1 SGHDT and CDR2 YYEEEE. CDR3 protein: CASSRNRGLRYEQYF. CDR3 coding DNA: TGTGCCAGCAGCAGGAACAGGGGCCTCCGGTACGAGCAGTACTTC.

This clonotype has at least ten counts. CDR3 in amino acids: CASSLRTGGGIYGYTF. The CDR3 nucleotides read TGTGCCAGCAGCCTCCGGACAGGGGGCGGAATCTATGGCTACACCTTC. This rearrangement joins TRBV7-8 to TRBJ1-2; 11 bases agree with TRBD1. CDR3 size: 16 residues. The V segment lost 5 bases and the J segment 4 bases; nucleotides outside the gene matches: 9. Germline V lookup: CDR1 SGHVS, CDR2 FQNEAQ.

This clonotype was observed a handful of times. This chain links TRBV27 with TRBJ2-7; 7 bases fit TRBD2. J gave up 5 bases and V 2 bases, and 9 bases lay outside the gene matches. The length of the CDR3 is 15 residues. Germline V lookup: CDR1 MNHEY, CDR2 SMNVEV (reference sequence). CDR3 sequence reads: CASSLVVGGPDEQYF. DNA for the CDR3: TGTGCCAGCAGTTTAGTCGTGGGAGGGCCCGACGAGCAGTACTTC.

This clonotype came up a few times. The chain employs TRBV14 and TRBJ2-7; weak D call: TRBD2 (6 bases). The ends were cut back, 0 bases at V and 2 bases at J, with 17 bases in the middle. The CDR3 loop spans 17 amino acids. Germline CDR1 reads SGHDN; CDR2 reads FVKESK. This chain's CDR3 is CASSQEDVGRRPYEQYF. The CDR3, as DNA: TGTGCCAGCAGCCAAGAGGATGTCGGGAGAAGGCCCTACGAGCAGTACTTC.

This clonotype was seen a handful of times. This chain links TRBV7-2 with TRBJ2-5, with D possibly TRBD1 on 6 matching bases. CDR1 and CDR2 (germline): SGHTA, FQGNSA. The ends were cut back, 5 bases at V and 5 bases at J, with 21 bases in the middle. The CDR3 contains 16 residues. CDR3 nucleotide sequence: TGTGCCAGCAGCGACGCCGGGACATACTTCGTTGAGACCCAGTACTTC. Translated: CASSDAGTYFVETQYF.

The chain combines TRBV20-1 with TRBJ2-3, with TRBD2 matching over 8 bases. The length of the CDR3 is 15 residues. Germline V gives CDR1 DFQATT, CDR2 SNEGSKA (reference sequence). V dropped 2 bases and J dropped 5; count of bases not matched to a gene: 9. CDR3 loop: CSARPQSGRGDTQYF. CDR3 nucleotides: TGCAGTGCTAGACCCCAGAGCGGGAGAGGAGATACGCAGTATTTT.

This clonotype was detected a few times. This chain uses TRBV7-9 with TRBJ2-1, with 8 bases identical to TRBD1. Germline CDR1 reads SEHNR; CDR2 reads FQNEAQ (reference sequence). This CDR3 has 16 residues. V lost 6 bases, J lost 3 bases, and 10 bases stayed unmatched. The CDR3 loop is CASSPWSGTGYNEQFF. The DNA of the CDR3 is TGTGCCAGCAGTCCTTGGTCCGGGACAGGCTACAATGAGCAGTTCTTC. The full variable domain, rest sourced from reference TRBV7-9 and TRBJ2-1, is DTGVSQNPRHKITKRGQNVTFRCDPISEHNRLYWYRQTLGQGPEFLTYFQNEAQLEKSRLLSDRFSAERPKGSFSTLEIQRTEQGDSAMYLCASSPWSGTGYNEQFFGPGTRLTVL.

This clonotype was seen a few times. The genes are TRBV6-1 and TRBJ2-7; perhaps TRBD2 as D (6 bases). The CDR3 consists of 16 residues. Trimming took off 4 bases at V and 4 bases at J, with 20 bases between the two ends. From germline, CDR1 is MNHNS and CDR2 SASEGT. The CDR3 region is CASSGLAGPSGYEQYF. DNA for the CDR3: TGTGCCAGCAGTGGATTGGCGGGACCCTCGGGATACGAGCAGTACTTC.

This clonotype was observed many times. The J gene is TRBJ2-3, the V gene TRBV27; 13 bases line up with TRBD2. J was trimmed by 2 bases and V by 7 bases; bases with no gene match: 9. The CDR3 consists of 17 residues. Germline V lookup: CDR1 MNHEY, CDR2 SMNVEV (reference sequence). The CDR3 region is CASTDLGTSGATDTQYF. The CDR3 DNA reads TGTGCCAGCACCGACTTAGGGACTAGCGGGGCCACAGATACGCAGTATTTT.

This clonotype was seen only a few times. The CDR3 region has the DNA TGTGCCAGCAGTTACTCGAGTCCGGGCAGGGGTAGAAACACCATATATTTT. Its protein is CASSYSSPGRGRNTIYF. The chain uses TRBV6-6 and TRBJ1-3, with a tentative D call TRBD1 (6 bases). V lost 0 bases and J 5 bases, leaving 17 bases between the germline ends. This CDR3 is 17 amino acids long. Germline loops: CDR1 MNHNY, CDR2 SVGAGI (reference sequence).

This clonotype occurred many times. The CDR3 loop is CAWSVIRTSGRGGTQYF. DNA of the CDR3: TGTGCCTGGAGTGTAATCAGGACTAGCGGGAGGGGAGGTACGCAGTATTTT. V usage is TRBV30 and J usage is TRBJ2-3, with 15 positions matching TRBD2. This CDR3 spans 17 amino acids. The V gene's germline CDR1 is GTSNPN and CDR2 SVGIG (reference sequence). The V gene end was trimmed by 0 bases and the J gene end by 8 bases; junction bases not matched to a gene: 9. The complete variable domain, with remaining parts taken from reference TRBV30 and TRBJ2-3, reads SQTIHQWPATLVQPVGSPLSLECTVEGTSNPNLYWYRQAAGRGLQLLFYSVGIGQISSEVPQNLSASRPQDRQFILSSKKLLLSDSGFYLCAWSVIRTSGRGGTQYFGPGTRLTVL.

This clonotype occurred many times. This chain links TRBV6-2 or TRBV6-3 with TRBJ2-7, with D tentatively TRBD2 (5 bases). CDR1 and CDR2 (germline): MNHEY, SVGEGT. CDR3 length equals 15 residues. V was clipped by 2 bases and J by 2 bases, with 13 bases between them. CDR3 region: CASSYVVAPTYEQYF. The CDR3, as DNA: TGTGCCAGCAGTTACGTGGTAGCGCCTACCTACGAGCAGTACTTC.

This clonotype was found many times. The chain combines TRBV20-1 with TRBJ2-1, with a tentative D call TRBD2 (7 bases). The CDR3 has 17 residues. V lost 6 bases and J lost 6, with 27 bases in between. The germline gives CDR1 DFQATT, CDR2 SNEGSKA (reference sequence). This CDR3 is CSAFKLLATRGGNEQFF. The CDR3, as DNA: TGCAGTGCCTTTAAGTTACTAGCGACCCGAGGGGGCAATGAGCAGTTCTTC.

This clonotype was recorded at least ten times. The chain joins TRBV5-1 to TRBJ2-2; 13 positions agree with TRBD2. Trimming took 4 bases from V and 4 from J; bases not matched to a gene: 10. From germline, CDR1 is SGHRS and CDR2 YFSETQ. CDR3 length: 18 amino acids. In DNA, the CDR3 is TGCGCCAGCAGCCCCAGGGGGCGACTAGCGGGAGGCACCGGGGAGCTGTTTTTT. As protein: CASSPRGRLAGGTGELFF.

The rearrangement links TRBV10-3 to TRBJ2-7; D remains ambiguous. The CDR3 totals 15 residues. Germline CDR1 and CDR2: ENHRY and SYGVKD. V was shortened by 0 bases and J by 2 bases, with 11 bases between the two germline ends. As DNA, the CDR3 is TGTGCCATCAGTGAGTCCCAAGAACGAACCTACGAGCAGTACTTC. Encoded protein: CAISESQERTYEQYF.

This clonotype occurred many times. The chain links TRBV2 to TRBJ2-1; no reliable D call. This CDR3 comprises 13 residues. V lost 6 bases, J lost 7 bases, and 13 bases lay in between. CDR1 SNHLY and CDR2 FYNNEI come from the germline V gene. CDR3 loop: CASRSSFFNEQFF. Here the CDR3 DNA reads TGTGCCAGCAGATCCTCCTTCTTTAATGAGCAGTTCTTC.

This clonotype has at least ten counts. The chain combines TRBV7-2 with TRBJ1-3; D ambiguous. Germline CDR1 reads SGHTA; CDR2 reads FQGNSA. Deletions cut 5 bases from V and 4 bases from J, with 9 bases between. The length of the CDR3 is 13 residues. CDR3 residues: CASSPRPGNTIYF. The CDR3 coding sequence is TGTGCCAGCAGCCCCCGCCCCGGAAACACCATATATTTT.

The table lists this clonotype with many counts. This chain joins TRBV18 and TRBJ2-3; 7 bases are shared with TRBD2. The ends lost 3 bases at V and 3 bases at J; junction bases unmatched: 6. Germline CDR1 and CDR2: KGHSH and LQKENI. There are 15 residues in the CDR3. CDR3 DNA sequence: TGTGCCAGCTCACCTGGCGGGAGAGGTACAGATACGCAGTATTTT. Translated: CASSPGGRGTDTQYF.

The genes are TRBV19 and TRBJ2-1; 11 nucleotides line up with TRBD2. The ends lost 3 bases at V and 4 bases at J; junction bases unmatched: 5. This CDR3 region has 16 residues. The germline CDR1 and CDR2 sequences are LNHDA and SQIVND (reference sequence). The DNA of the CDR3 is TGTGCCAGTAGTATCAAGACTAGCGGGATGTACAATGAGCAGTTCTTC. It is translated as CASSIKTSGMYNEQFF. Full variable domain (rest looked up from reference TRBV19 and TRBJ2-1): DGGITQSPKYLFRKEGQNVTLSCEQNLNHDAMYWYRQDPGQGLRLIYYSQIVNDFQKGDIAEGYSVSREKKESFPLTVTSAQKNPTAFYLCASSIKTSGMYNEQFFGPGTRLTVL.